This is a list of T cell receptor beta chains from one sample in a study of T cell changes during pregnancy in multiple sclerosis. Profiling relied on immunoSEQ multiplex PCR, and the TCRdb table lists in-frame clones only, not all of them. Among about 67,000 clones listed, 80% to 90% were seen once. The sequencing here drew on peripheral blood, taken in the first trimester of pregnancy. Receptors originate from a female donor with multiple sclerosis, enrolled in a pregnancy study. Each CDR3 is given with its conserved first and last residue. Each record gives: D gene, V gene, CDR3 length, J gene, clone size, CDR3 protein, CDR3 DNA. D genes are given only for firm matches. A row's size may be missing; if present it is once, few, many or a size class.

-	TRBV6-5	14	TRBJ1-4	-	CASSYRNGNEKLFF	TGTGCCAGCAGTTACCGGAACGGGAATGAAAAACTGTTTTTT
TRBD2	TRBV5-4	15	TRBJ2-7	-	CASSLSGTRGYEQYF	TGTGCCAGCAGCCTCTCCGGGACTAGAGGCTACGAGCAGTACTTC
TRBD1	TRBV11-3	16	TRBJ2-1	-	CASSSSSRDSDNEQFF	TGTGCCAGCAGCTCATCAAGCCGGGACAGTGACAATGAGCAGTTCTTC
-	TRBV7-9	12	TRBJ2-1	-	CASSSTPVLRFF	TGTGCCAGCAGCTCAACCCCGGTTCTAAGGTTCTTC
TRBD1	TRBV19	16	TRBJ1-6	few	CASSTSGTGGLSPLHF	TGTGCCAGTAGTACTTCCGGGACAGGGGGCCTTTCACCCCTCCACTTT
TRBD1	TRBV10-3	15	TRBJ1-1	-	CAIRSGGSWNTEAFF	TGTGCCATCAGGTCAGGGGGCTCTTGGAACACTGAAGCTTTCTTT
-	TRBV6-4	14	TRBJ2-2	-	CASRPRANTGELFF	TGTGCCAGCAGGCCCCGCGCGAACACCGGGGAGCTGTTTTTT
TRBD2	TRBV7-9	15	TRBJ2-7	-	CASRKGGTSGRAQYF	TGTGCCAGCAGGAAAGGGGGCACTAGCGGGAGGGCGCAGTACTTC
-	TRBV9	13	TRBJ2-7	few	CASSVDTFYEQYF	TGTGCCAGCAGCGTTGACACTTTCTACGAGCAGTACTTC
-	TRBV7-9	14	TRBJ1-2	-	CASSRGALAGGYTF	TGTGCCAGCAGCCGGGGGGCCCTAGCAGGTGGCTACACCTTC
-	TRBV7-2	13	TRBJ1-1	-	CASSSDGNTEAFF	TGTGCCAGCAGCAGCGACGGGAACACTGAAGCTTTCTTT
TRBD1	TRBV7-2	16	TRBJ1-6	-	CASSLSGQGRDSPLHF	TGTGCCAGCAGCTTATCGGGACAGGGAAGAGATTCACCCCTCCACTTT
-	TRBV7-9	16	TRBJ1-2	-	CASSPVAQINIEGYTF	TGTGCCAGCAGCCCAGTAGCCCAGATCAATATTGAAGGCTACACCTTC
TRBD1	TRBV4-2	16	TRBJ1-5	-	CASSPRTGDSNQPQHF	TGTGCCAGCAGCCCCCGGACAGGGGATAGCAATCAGCCCCAGCATTTT
TRBD1	TRBV4-1	16	TRBJ2-3	-	CASSHPTDRSADTQYF	TGCGCCAGCAGCCACCCTACGGACAGGAGCGCAGATACGCAGTATTTT
TRBD1	TRBV5-1	13	TRBJ1-1	-	CASSDPGGTEAFF	TGCGCCAGCAGCGACCCAGGGGGCACTGAAGCTTTCTTT
-	TRBV20-1	10	TRBJ1-1	-	CSAGGSEAFF	TGCAGTGCCGGGGGGTCTGAAGCTTTCTTT
TRBD1	TRBV5-5	16	TRBJ1-3	-	CASSIRDRVSGNTIYF	TGTGCCAGCAGCATTAGAGACAGGGTCTCTGGAAACACCATATATTTT
-	TRBV27	15	TRBJ2-2	-	CASSLSRDNTGELFF	TGTGCCAGCAGTTTATCGAGGGATAACACCGGGGAGCTGTTTTTT
TRBD1	TRBV10-1	13	TRBJ1-1	-	CASSESEGAEAFF	TGCGCCAGCAGTGAGTCCGAGGGGGCAGAAGCTTTCTTT
-	TRBV7-9	13	TRBJ2-7	-	CASSSTGVVEQYF	TGTGCCAGCAGCTCGACCGGGGTAGTGGAGCAGTACTTC
TRBD2	TRBV7-6	17	TRBJ2-5	-	CASSLVVAGVTQETQYF	TGTGCCAGCAGCTTAGTTGTGGCGGGAGTTACCCAAGAGACCCAGTACTTC
TRBD1	TRBV18	16	TRBJ2-1	-	CASSPPYLQGDNEQFF	TGTGCCAGCTCACCACCTTATTTACAGGGGGACAATGAGCAGTTCTTC